This entry lists 31 T cell receptor beta chains sequenced from one sample in a study of blood T cell repertoires in COVID-19. Sequencing used immunoSEQ multiplex PCR; TCRdb keeps in-frame clones, though not all of them. The sample shows about 250,000 clones, over 75% of them seen only once. The sequenced material came from peripheral blood. Every receptor here comes from a human donor with COVID-19, enrolled during active disease. The donor label of this sample is uncertain.

The chain couples TRBV29-1 to TRBJ1-1; the match to TRBD1 covers 7 bases. The CDR3 runs to 19 residues. The V gene end was trimmed by 0 bases and the J gene end by 3 bases; junction bases not matched to a gene: 19. CDR1 is SQVTM, CDR2 ANQGSEA, per germline. The CDR3 nucleotides are TGCAGCGTTGAAGATCTCGGAGGTAGCTGGGGCAGGGGGTACACTGAAGCTTTCTTT. Residues: CSVEDLGGSWGRGYTEAFF.

The J gene is TRBJ2-3, the V gene TRBV10-3; D is perhaps TRBD2 (6 bases). Germline-derived CDR1 and CDR2 are ENHRY and SYGVKD. Trimming cost V 3 bases and J 3 bases, with 10 bases left between them. CDR3 size: 14 residues. The CDR3 nucleotides read TGTGCCATCAGTGAAGCGCTAGCGACAGATACGCAGTATTTT. Its protein is CAISEALATDTQYF.

The sample holds a few counts of this clone. The chain employs TRBV7-8 and TRBJ2-7; a possible D gene is TRBD2 (5 bases). The CDR3 has 15 residues. Germline assignment: CDR1 SGHVS and CDR2 FQNEAQ. Between the trimmed V and J ends, which lost 1 base and 0 bases, there was a span of 10 bases. The CDR3 reads CASSLGRRSSYEQYF. The CDR3 DNA reads as TGTGCCAGCAGCTTAGGCAGGAGGAGCTCCTACGAGCAGTACTTC.

The CDR3 spells CASSLYGRGSSLTDTQYF. DNA for the CDR3: TGTGCCAGCAGCTTATACGGAAGAGGGTCCTCTCTGACAGATACGCAGTATTTT. The gene calls are TRBV7-2 and TRBJ2-3; the D gene is possibly TRBD2 (5 bases). From germline, CDR1 is SGHTA and CDR2 FQGNSA. CDR3 length equals 18 residues. Trimming shortened V by 2 bases and J by 3 bases, and 21 bases separated the two germline ends. The full variable domain, with the rest looked up from reference TRBV7-2 and TRBJ2-3, is GAGVSQSPSNKVTEKGKDVELRCDPISGHTALYWYRQSLGQGLEFLIYFQGNSAPDKSGLPSDRFSAERTGGSVSTLTIQRTQQEDSAVYLCASSLYGRGSSLTDTQYFGPGTRLTVL.

This clone was recorded once. This chain joins TRBV5-8 and TRBJ1-2; 10 bases map to TRBD1. The length of the CDR3 is 13 residues. V trimming: 4 bases; J trimming: 4 bases; junction bases outside the gene matches: 1. In germline, CDR1 is SGHTS, CDR2 YDEGEE. This chain's CDR3 is CASSRDRGYGYTF. The CDR3 nucleotides read TGTGCCAGCAGCCGGGACAGGGGCTATGGCTACACCTTC.

Remarks on this clone: One end of the junction fails to match germline, which may point to a read error. In DNA form, the CDR3 reads TGTGCCAGCAGCTTCCCGCCTGGACTAGCGGACACCCGGGAGCTGTTTTTT. Its protein product is CASSFPPGLADTRELFF. V usage is TRBV7-2 and J usage is TRBJ2-2, with 10 bases that match TRBD2. This CDR3 is 17 amino acids long. Germline CDR1 and CDR2: SGHTA and FQGNSA.

The V gene is TRBV7-3, the J gene TRBJ2-7, with TRBD2 matching 7 bases. From germline, CDR1 is SGHTA and CDR2 FQGTGA. Germline trimming cut 5 bases from V and 3 bases from J; bases unmatched to any gene: 16. CDR3 length equals 17 residues. The CDR3 here is CASSPTAGGLRDYEQYF. The DNA of the CDR3 is TGTGCCAGCAGCCCAACCGCTGGGGGACTAAGGGACTACGAGCAGTACTTC.

V is TRBV5-6 and J is TRBJ1-5, with TRBD1 as a possible D gene (6 bases). Germline V gene lookup returns CDR1 SGHDT and CDR2 YYEEEE. Trimming left V 0 bases short and J 3 bases short, with 10 bases between. The CDR3 loop spans 15 amino acids. DNA for the CDR3: TGTGCCAGCAGCTTGGGCGGGGGCATCAATCAGCCCCAGCATTTT. This gives the protein CASSLGGGINQPQHF.

Here the CDR3 reads CASSPIRGDRVYF. Written as DNA, the CDR3 is TGTGCCAGCAGCCCAATTAGGGGGGACAGGGTGTACTTC. The genes are TRBV3-1 (or the pseudogene TRBV3-2) and TRBJ2-5, with TRBD1 identical over 9 bases. Germline values: CDR1 LGHDT, CDR2 YNNKEL (reference sequence). V lost 4 bases and J lost 13; bases outside the gene matches: 10. This CDR3 region has 13 residues.

This clone turned up a few times. This chain uses TRBV11-2 with TRBJ1-3; D gene unclear. Deletions cut 0 bases from V and 8 bases from J, with 20 bases between. The CDR3 sequence is 17 residues long. Germline CDR1 is SGHAT and CDR2 is FQNNGV. The CDR3: CASSLDHAARRGDTIYF. The CDR3 DNA sequence: TGTGCCAGCAGCTTAGATCACGCGGCCCGGCGGGGAGACACCATATATTTT.

The V and J genes are TRBV11-1 and TRBJ2-5; D gene ambiguous. The CDR3 totals 15 residues. V lost 1 base and J lost 2, with 11 bases in between. Germline lookup yields CDR1 SGHAT and CDR2 FQDESV (reference sequence). CDR3 amino acids: CASSLGAGPQETQYF. CDR3 sequence (DNA): TGTGCCAGCAGCTTAGGAGCCGGTCCTCAAGAGACCCAGTACTTC.

The J gene is TRBJ2-1, the V gene TRBV7-2; the match to TRBD2 covers 13 bases. V lost 5 bases and J lost 7; bases outside the gene matches: 8. In germline, CDR1 is SGHTA, CDR2 FQGNSA. This CDR3 comprises 16 residues. The DNA for the CDR3 is TGTGCCAGCAGCAGGAAACTAGCGGGAGGGGGAAATGAGCAGTTCTTC. It is translated as CASSRKLAGGGNEQFF.

The rearrangement joins TRBV29-1 to TRBJ2-7, with TRBD1 matching 7 bases. CDR1 and CDR2 (germline): SQVTM, ANQGSEA. After removal of 7 bases from V and 3 bases from J, the junction contained 3 bases not matched to a gene. This CDR3 has 11 amino acids. The CDR3 sequence is CSGRQGYEQYF. The CDR3 region has the DNA TGCAGCGGGAGACAGGGCTACGAGCAGTACTTC.

This rearrangement joins TRBV7-8 to TRBJ1-2; 7 nucleotides align to TRBD1. CDR1 SGHVS and CDR2 FQNEAQ come from the germline V gene. The CDR3 totals 18 residues. V shed 1 base, J shed 5 bases, and the junction held 16 bases outside the gene matches. CDR3 sequence: CASSLVVGGGQLMYGYTF. The CDR3 DNA reads TGTGCCAGCAGCTTAGTGGTAGGAGGGGGCCAACTCATGTATGGCTACACCTTC.

The chain joins TRBV28 to TRBJ1-1, with TRBD1 matching 7 bases. The CDR3 extends over 13 amino acids. Germline CDR1 is MDHEN and CDR2 is SYDVKM. With V trimmed by 7 bases and J by 8 bases, 10 bases remained unmatched. The chain's CDR3 is CASTTRDREEAFF. CDR3 DNA sequence: TGTGCCAGCACCACTCGAGACAGGGAAGAAGCTTTCTTT.

This clone was found once. Here the CDR3 reads CASSSGGVGGYTF. The CDR3 bases are TGTGCCAGCAGCTCCGGAGGGGTAGGCGGCTACACCTTC. The chain couples TRBV7-6 to TRBJ1-2; weak D call: TRBD1 (5 bases). Between the trimmed V and J ends, which lost 4 bases and 8 bases, there was a span of 14 bases. CDR3 length: 13 amino acids. Per the germline V gene, CDR1 is SGHVS and CDR2 is FNYEAQ. Drawing the rest from reference TRBV7-6 and TRBJ1-2, the complete variable domain is GAGVSQSPRYKVTKRGQDVALRCDPISGHVSLYWYRQALGQGPEFLTYFNYEAQQDKSGLPNDRFSAERPEGSISTLTIQRTEQRDSAMYRCASSSGGVGGYTFGSGTRLTVV.

The chain uses TRBV7-2 and TRBJ1-2, with 9 bases fitting TRBD1. The CDR3 has 15 amino acids. Germline values: CDR1 SGHTA, CDR2 FQGNSA. With 5 bases clipped from V and 4 bases from J, the junction kept 8 bases outside the gene matches. In nucleotides, the CDR3 is TGTGCCAGCAGCCTTACGGGGACAGGGACCTATGGCTACACCTTC. It translates to CASSLTGTGTYGYTF.

V and J are TRBV7-2 and TRBJ1-3, with D maybe TRBD1 (6 bases). The CDR3 extends over 16 amino acids. Trimming removed 4 bases from V and 0 bases from J, with 13 bases in between. Germline CDR1 is SGHTA and CDR2 is FQGNSA. CDR3 DNA: TGTGCCAGCAGCTCTATGACAGGCCGCTCTGGAAACACCATATATTTT. This codes for CASSSMTGRSGNTIYF.

V and J are TRBV18 and TRBJ2-1, with TRBD2 matching 13 bases. Germline loops: CDR1 KGHSH, CDR2 LQKENI. The CDR3 totals 14 residues. V was pared by 6 bases and J by 7 bases, with 3 bases of the junction left unmatched. The CDR3, as DNA: TGTGCCAGCTCTCCGGGACTAGCGGGAAATGAGCAGTTCTTC. Translation gives CASSPGLAGNEQFF.

V and J are TRBV6-5 and TRBJ1-5, with 10 nucleotides matching TRBD1. This CDR3 comprises 15 residues. V trimming: 6 bases; J trimming: 7 bases; junction bases outside the gene matches: 9. Per germline, CDR1 MNHEY and CDR2 SVGAGI. CDR3 amino acids: CASSGDRGLGQPQHF. The CDR3 coding sequence is TGTGCCAGCAGCGGGGACAGGGGCCTCGGGCAGCCCCAGCATTTT.

This clone turned up a few times. The CDR3 DNA is TGTGCCAGCAACAGACAGGGAAACACTGAAGCTTTCTTT. Its protein is CASNRQGNTEAFF. The V call is TRBV9, the J call TRBJ1-1, with TRBD1 identical over 7 bases. The CDR3 is made up of 13 amino acids. Trimming took 6 bases from V and 2 from J; bases not matched to a gene: 4. Germline assignment: CDR1 SGDLS and CDR2 YYNGEE.

The V and J genes are TRBV7-8 and TRBJ1-1; D remains ambiguous. V gave up 5 bases and J gave up 3 bases, with 19 bases separating them. The CDR3 has 16 amino acids. Germline CDR1 and CDR2: SGHVS and FQNEAQ. CDR3 residues: CASSRAARSTDTEAFF. CDR3 in DNA: TGTGCCAGCAGCCGAGCCGCCAGGTCAACGGACACTGAAGCTTTCTTT.

The V gene is TRBV24-1, the J gene TRBJ1-1; no definite D call. The ends were cut back, 7 bases at V and 2 bases at J, with 7 bases in the middle. The length of the CDR3 is 12 residues. Looked up from germline, CDR1 is KGHDR and CDR2 is SFDVKD. This chain's CDR3 is CATRGGNTEAFF. The CDR3 nucleotides read TGTGCCACCAGAGGAGGTAACACTGAAGCTTTCTTT.

This clone has a single count. As DNA, the CDR3 is TGTGCCAGCAGTTACTCGGGGACAGGCGGTGAAGCTTTCTTT. Protein: CASSYSGTGGEAFF. The chain couples TRBV6-2 or TRBV6-3 to TRBJ1-1; TRBD1 matches 8 bases. This CDR3 has 14 amino acids. The junction had 4 bases not matched to a gene; V was cut back by 0 bases and J by 7 bases. Germline assignment: CDR1 MNHEY and CDR2 SVGEGT.

This chain links TRBV7-9 with TRBJ1-1; no firm D call. Germline-derived CDR1 and CDR2 are SEHNR and FQNEAQ (reference sequence). The CDR3 runs to 13 residues. Trimming left V 7 bases short and J 0 bases short, with 9 bases between. The CDR3 region is CASKPGLNTEAFF. The CDR3 coding sequence is TGTGCCAGCAAGCCAGGTCTGAACACTGAAGCTTTCTTT.

CDR3 nucleotide sequence: TGTGCCATCAGTGACGCCATGCGGGGGAGCACTGAAGCTTTCTTT. Its translation: CAISDAMRGSTEAFF. The chain is built from TRBV10-3 and TRBJ1-1; TRBD1 might be the D (5 bases). V was clipped by 3 bases and J by 4 bases, with 15 bases between them. Germline V gives CDR1 ENHRY, CDR2 SYGVKD. The CDR3 totals 15 residues.

CDR3 protein: CASSSGTGGLYGYTF. CDR3 in DNA: TGTGCCAGCAGCTCCGGGACAGGGGGCCTCTATGGCTACACCTTC. The V and J genes are TRBV28 and TRBJ1-2; 12 nucleotides match TRBD1. The CDR3 has 15 amino acids. V dropped 6 bases and J dropped 4; count of bases not matched to a gene: 6. Germline assignment: CDR1 MDHEN and CDR2 SYDVKM.

This clone was detected only once. The chain has TRBV9 and TRBJ1-1, with 10 bases aligning to TRBD1. CDR1 is SGDLS, CDR2 YYNGEE, per germline. The CDR3 is 15 amino acids. Losses at the gene ends were 7 bases for V and 4 bases for J; bases not matched to a gene: 10. CDR3 protein: CASRASGTGATEAFF. The DNA of the CDR3 is TGTGCCAGCCGTGCCTCCGGGACAGGGGCCACTGAAGCTTTCTTT.

CDR3 sequence: CAWSVLTEAPRTSGSSAEQYF. CDR3 nucleotides: TGTGCCTGGAGTGTACTAACCGAGGCACCGCGGACTAGCGGGAGTTCAGCCGAGCAGTACTTC. The V and J genes are TRBV30 and TRBJ2-7; TRBD2 aligns across 13 bases. Germline CDR1 reads GTSNPN; CDR2 reads SVGIG (reference sequence). V lost 0 bases, J lost 6 bases, and 23 bases stayed unmatched. The CDR3 has 21 amino acids. The full variable domain, in which reference TRBV30 and TRBJ2-7 provide the parts outside the CDR3, is SQTIHQWPATLVQPVGSPLSLECTVEGTSNPNLYWYRQAAGRGLQLLFYSVGIGQISSEVPQNLSASRPQDRQFILSSKKLLLSDSGFYLCAWSVLTEAPRTSGSSAEQYFGPGTRLTVT.

The rearrangement uses TRBV7-2 and TRBJ2-1, with 7 bases lining up with TRBD2. The ends lost 7 bases at V and 0 bases at J; junction bases unmatched: 12. Germline lookup yields CDR1 SGHTA and CDR2 FQGNSA. The CDR3 is 17 residues long. CDR3 in amino acids: CASTSDLAESSYNEQFF. The CDR3 bases are TGTGCCAGCACCTCTGATCTAGCGGAAAGCTCCTACAATGAGCAGTTCTTC.

The V gene is TRBV12-3 or TRBV12-4, the J gene TRBJ1-1; D is ambiguous. CDR3 length: 13 amino acids. V lost 8 bases and J lost 0, with 10 bases in between. This CDR3 reads CASRQALNTEAFF. CDR3 in DNA: TGTGCCAGCCGACAAGCCTTGAACACTGAAGCTTTCTTT.